The next 18 T cell receptor beta chains were all read from a single sample in a study of T-cell memory formation after mild COVID-19 (dated by TCRdb to the early 2020s). The receptor library was made with 5' RACE. TCRdb names Illumina NovaSeq 6000 as the instrument used. The public sequencing data were trimmed at Q25 with fastp and processed into clonotypes with MiXCR by TCRdb, which kept only in-frame beta chains. Here each entry gathers all rows of one CDR3 protein and keeps the most common genes and DNA. This sample comprises 270,000 or so distinct CDR3 sequences, 16% of them detected only once. The top ten clones comprise under 25% of the sample. The sample consisted of PBMCs or a T cell subset sorted from them (not recorded which). Receptor source: a man younger than 30 who had mild COVID-19 (a few samples of this study predate the infection). The sample titles of this study are shuffled in the database, so cell type and time point are left out; the donor was told from shared clones.

Ten or more counts support this clonotype. V is TRBV27 and J is TRBJ2-2; 8 nucleotides line up with TRBD2. The germline V gene has CDR1 MNHEY and CDR2 SMNVEV (reference sequence). J was trimmed by 5 bases and V by 5 bases; bases with no gene match: 7. The CDR3 covers 15 residues. The DNA of the CDR3 is TGTGCCAGCAGTCCGGGACTAGTTGGAACCGGGGAGCTGTTTTTT. This encodes CASSPGLVGTGELFF.

V is TRBV12-3 or TRBV12-4 and J is TRBJ1-3, with D maybe TRBD1 (5 bases). V lost 1 base and J 6 bases, leaving 13 bases between the germline ends. The CDR3 covers 15 residues. The CDR3 nucleotides read TGTGCCAGCAGTTTAGGCCTCCCAGGGTTAAACACCATATATTTT. This sequence encodes CASSLGLPGLNTIYF.

The J gene is TRBJ1-5, the V gene TRBV12-3 or TRBV12-4; D is possibly TRBD1 (5 bases). This CDR3 is 13 amino acids long. The V gene lost 7 bases and the J gene lost 6 bases, with 13 bases spanning the gap. CDR3 region: CASTRDGGQPQHF. As DNA, the CDR3 is TGTGCCAGCACCCGGGATGGGGGTCAGCCCCAGCATTTT.

The V gene is TRBV3-1, the J gene TRBJ2-3, with 10 bases fitting TRBD2. J was trimmed by 6 bases and V by 4 bases; bases with no gene match: 10. The CDR3 length is 16 residues. The germline CDR1 and CDR2 sequences are LGHDT and YNNKEL (reference sequence). The CDR3 protein is CASSPALLAGRDTQYF. In DNA form, the CDR3 reads TGTGCCAGCAGCCCTGCTTTACTAGCGGGGAGGGATACGCAGTATTTT.

The CDR3 reads CSVGHGTAHYGYTF. The CDR3 nucleotides read TGCAGCGTTGGTCATGGGACAGCTCACTATGGCTACACCTTC. The V gene is TRBV29-1, the J gene TRBJ1-2; 7 bases line up with TRBD1. Germline V gene lookup returns CDR1 SQVTM and CDR2 ANQGSEA. Trimming took 4 bases from V and 3 from J; bases not matched to a gene: 8. The CDR3 extends over 14 amino acids.

This clonotype was counted between two and nine times. The rearrangement joins TRBV7-9 to TRBJ2-3; D is possibly TRBD1 or TRBD2 (6 bases each). Germline CDR1 is SEHNR and CDR2 is FQNEAQ (reference sequence). V dropped 3 bases and J dropped 1 base, with 11 bases sitting between them. CDR3 length equals 15 residues. In DNA, the CDR3 is TGTGCCAGCAGCTTTTTCGGGGGCCGCACAGATACGCAGTATTTT. It codes for CASSFFGGRTDTQYF.

The CDR3 loop reads CASSLWGLGEQYV. Here the CDR3 DNA reads TGTGCCAGCAGTTTATGGGGTTTGGGCGAGCAGTACGTC. The V call is TRBV28, the J call TRBJ2-7; D gene uncertain. V was shortened by 0 bases and J by 6 bases, with 9 bases between the two germline ends. The CDR3 is 13 amino acids. CDR1 is MDHEN and CDR2 is SYDVKM in the germline V gene.

The V gene is TRBV9, the J gene TRBJ2-7; D perhaps matches TRBD2 (5 bases). The CDR3 extends over 14 amino acids. Trimming shortened V by 4 bases and J by 5 bases, and 16 bases separated the two germline ends. Germline V gene lookup returns CDR1 SGDLS and CDR2 YYNGEE. The CDR3 region has the DNA TGTGCCAGCAGCACACCAGGACTCACCCACGAGCAGTACTTC. This codes for CASSTPGLTHEQYF.

The rearrangement joins TRBV5-1 to TRBJ2-7; the match to TRBD1 covers 9 bases. The germline V gene has CDR1 SGHRS and CDR2 YFSETQ. V shed 5 bases, J shed 6 bases, and the junction held 12 bases outside the gene matches. The CDR3 covers 15 residues. The CDR3 DNA reads as TGCGCCAGCAGACCGGGACAGGGTTGGGTTCGCGAGCAGTACGTC. It is translated as CASRPGQGWVREQYV.

This clonotype has more than one count but fewer than ten. The chain combines TRBV5-1 with TRBJ2-1; 7 bases are shared with TRBD1. With V trimmed by 0 bases and J by 9 bases, 9 bases remained unmatched. CDR3 length: 15 residues. Germline loops: CDR1 SGHRS, CDR2 YFSETQ. This CDR3 is CASSLGGGHDGEQFF. As DNA, the CDR3 is TGCGCCAGCAGCTTGGGAGGGGGCCACGACGGTGAGCAGTTCTTC.

This clonotype appeared many times. The rearrangement links TRBV20-1 to TRBJ1-1; no firm D call. The length of the CDR3 is 13 residues. Trimming took off 7 bases at V and 3 bases at J, with 15 bases between the two ends. Germline V lookup: CDR1 DFQATT, CDR2 SNEGSKA (reference sequence). The CDR3 sequence is CSVGGSVDTEAFF. DNA for the CDR3: TGCAGTGTAGGAGGGTCCGTGGACACTGAAGCTTTCTTT.

This clonotype was detected only a few times. V usage is TRBV7-6 and J usage is TRBJ1-1; no clear D gene. Between the trimmed V and J ends, which lost 0 bases and 1 base, there was a span of 9 bases. In germline, CDR1 is SGHVS, CDR2 FNYEAQ. CDR3 length: 15 residues. CDR3: CASSLAGSSNTEAFF. The CDR3, as DNA: TGTGCCAGCAGCTTAGCCGGGTCATCGAACACTGAAGCTTTCTTT.

The table lists this clonotype with a few counts. The CDR3 protein is CASSFDGGEDQPQHF. CDR3 DNA: TGTGCCAGCAGTTTCGACGGCGGGGAAGACCAGCCCCAGCATTTT. The chain joins TRBV12-3 or TRBV12-4 to TRBJ1-5; no clear D. Between the trimmed V and J ends, which lost 3 bases and 7 bases, there was a span of 16 bases. The CDR3 runs to 15 residues.

The chain recombines TRBV28 with TRBJ1-1; maybe TRBD1 (5 bases). CDR1 and CDR2 from the germline V gene are MDHEN and SYDVKM. The V end lost 0 bases, the J end lost 5 bases, and 10 bases lay between the germline ends. CDR3 length equals 14 residues. In nucleotides, the CDR3 is TGTGCCAGCAGTTTATGGCAGGGCCGGACTGAAGCTTTCTTT. This codes for CASSLWQGRTEAFF. Looking up the rest from reference TRBV28 and TRBJ1-1 gives the full variable domain: DVKVTQSSRYLVKRTGEKVFLECVQDMDHENMFWYRQDPGLGLRLIYFSYDVKMKEKGDIPEGYSVSREKKERFSLILESASTNQTSMYLCASSLWQGRTEAFFGQGTRLTVV.

This clonotype has more than one count but fewer than ten. The chain has TRBV18 and TRBJ1-1; a possible D gene is TRBD1 (5 bases). The CDR3 has 17 residues. Trimming took 0 bases from V and 7 from J, leaving 21 bases between them. Germline CDR1 reads KGHSH; CDR2 reads LQKENI. CDR3 residues: CASSPPSVAGWNDEAFF. CDR3 sequence (DNA): TGTGCCAGCTCACCACCTTCGGTAGCAGGGTGGAATGATGAAGCTTTCTTT.

This clonotype was picked up a small number of times. The gene calls are TRBV12-3 or TRBV12-4 and TRBJ1-5, with TRBD1 as a possible D gene (5 bases). V lost 8 bases and J 7 bases, leaving 12 bases between the germline ends. The CDR3 spans 12 residues. DNA of the CDR3: TGTGCCAGCCGGCTTTCAGGGCAGCCCCAGCATTTT. The encoded protein is CASRLSGQPQHF.

Here the CDR3 reads CASRDRDRAYGYTF. The CDR3 region has the DNA TGTGCCAGTAGGGACCGGGACAGGGCCTATGGCTACACCTTC. The chain has TRBV19 and TRBJ1-2; 9 bases match TRBD1. The trim removed 6 bases at V and 4 bases at J, leaving 6 bases unmatched. The germline V gene encodes CDR1 LNHDA and CDR2 SQIVND (reference sequence). The CDR3 extends over 14 amino acids.

This clonotype was counted at least ten times. The chain is built from TRBV5-5 and TRBJ2-5; D unresolved. CDR1 SGHKS and CDR2 YYEKEE come from the germline V gene (reference sequence). CDR3 length: 13 amino acids. V lost 0 bases and J lost 2, with 5 bases in between. The chain's CDR3 is CASSLDRQETQYF. The CDR3 DNA sequence: TGTGCCAGCAGCTTGGACAGACAAGAGACCCAGTACTTC.